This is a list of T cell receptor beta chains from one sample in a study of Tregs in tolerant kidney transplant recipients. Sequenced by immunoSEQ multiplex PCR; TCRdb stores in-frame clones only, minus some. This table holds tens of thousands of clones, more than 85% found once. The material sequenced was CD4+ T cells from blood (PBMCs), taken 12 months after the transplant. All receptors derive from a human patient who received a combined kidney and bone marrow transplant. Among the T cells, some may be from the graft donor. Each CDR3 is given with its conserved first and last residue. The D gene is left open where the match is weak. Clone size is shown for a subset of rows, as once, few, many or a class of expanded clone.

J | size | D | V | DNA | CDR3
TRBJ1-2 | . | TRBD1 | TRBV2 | TGTGCCAGCAGTCTTGGACAGGGCGCTACTGGCTACACCTTC | CASSLGQGATGYTF
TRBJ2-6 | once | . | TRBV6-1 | TGTGCCAGCAGTGAAGCGGGGGGGCAAACACCCTCTGGGGCCAACGTCCTGACTTTC | CASSEAGGQTPSGANVLTF
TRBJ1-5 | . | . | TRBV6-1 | TGTGCCAGCAGACTAAAACCGAGAGGTCAGCCCCAGCATTTT | CASRLKPRGQPQHF
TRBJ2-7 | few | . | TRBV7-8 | TGTGCCAGCAGCCCGCGTTCGCCGGGGTCCCCGAGCTACGAGCAGTACTTC | CASSPRSPGSPSYEQYF
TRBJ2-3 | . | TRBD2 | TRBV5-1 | TGCGCCAGCAGTCCCCGGGGACTAGCGGGGGGTACAGATACGCAGTATTTT | CASSPRGLAGGTDTQYF
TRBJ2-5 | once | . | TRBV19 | TGTGCCAGTAGTCCCGGGTCTCCTGGGGAGACCCAGTACTTC | CASSPGSPGETQYF
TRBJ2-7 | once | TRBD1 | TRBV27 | TGTGCCAGCAGTTTAATGGGGACAGAACCTAGAGAGCAGTACTTC | CASSLMGTEPREQYF
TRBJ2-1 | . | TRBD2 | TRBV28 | TGTGCCAGCAAGAGCGGGAGGCCCTACAATGAGCAGTTCTTC | CASKSGRPYNEQFF
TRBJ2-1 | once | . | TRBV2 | TGTGCCAGCAGTGAACAGAGGTACAATGAGCAGTTCTTC | CASSEQRYNEQFF
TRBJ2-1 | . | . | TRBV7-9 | TGTGCCAGCAGCTTAGCCAGTAGCGGCGGCTACAATGAGCAGTTCTTC | CASSLASSGGYNEQFF
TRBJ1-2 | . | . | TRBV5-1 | TGCGCCAGCAGCAAAGGATACAGGGACGGTAATGGCTACACCTTC | CASSKGYRDGNGYTF
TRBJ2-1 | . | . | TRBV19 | TGTGCCAGTAGTATAGGCCCCAGTGAGCAGTTCTTC | CASSIGPSEQFF
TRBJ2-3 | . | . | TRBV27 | TGTGCCAGCAGTTTATTGACAGGGTTCGGGGGTGTGACAGATACGCAGTATTTT | CASSLLTGFGGVTDTQYF
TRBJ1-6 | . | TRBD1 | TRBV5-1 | TGCGCCAGCAGTCCCGACAGGGTTAATTCACCCCTCCACTTT | CASSPDRVNSPLHF
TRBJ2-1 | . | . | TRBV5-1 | TGCGCCAGCAGCTTGGATCCGGCAGGCTCCTACAATGAGCAGTTCTTC | CASSLDPAGSYNEQFF
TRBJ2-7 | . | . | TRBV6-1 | TGTGCCAGCACCCGAAGGGGCGAGCAGTACTTC | CASTRRGEQYF
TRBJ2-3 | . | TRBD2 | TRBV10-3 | TGTGCCATCAGCCCTACTAGCGGGGGGGCGGGCACAGATACGCAGTATTTT | CAISPTSGGAGTDTQYF
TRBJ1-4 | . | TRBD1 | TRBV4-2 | TGTGCCAGCAGCCAGGAGTGGGGACAGTTCTTAGAAAAACTGTTTTTT | CASSQEWGQFLEKLFF
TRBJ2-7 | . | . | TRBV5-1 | TGCGCCAGCAGCTTGTCCGTGGGGCGCGAGCAGTACTTC | CASSLSVGREQYF
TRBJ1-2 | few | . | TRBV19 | TGTGCCAGTAGGCGTCAACCCGGGGACTATGGCTACACCTTC | CASRRQPGDYGYTF
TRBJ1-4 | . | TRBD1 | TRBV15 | TGTGCCACCAGCAGAGGGGGACAGAACAGGGGGATTAATGAAAAACTGTTTTTT | CATSRGGQNRGINEKLFF
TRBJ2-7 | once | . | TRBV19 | TGTGCCAGTAGTATCAGTTTCTCCTACGAGCAGTACTTC | CASSISFSYEQYF
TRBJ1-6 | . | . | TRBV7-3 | TGTGCCAGCAGCTTAAAGCGAGCAGGGTATAATTCACCCCTCCACTTT | CASSLKRAGYNSPLHF
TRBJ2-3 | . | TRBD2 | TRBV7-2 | TGTGCCAGCAGCTTAGAGCTAGCGGGCTCGAGCACAGATACGCAGTATTTT | CASSLELAGSSTDTQYF
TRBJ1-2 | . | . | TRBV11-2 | TGTGCCAGCAGCGATCAGGGGAACCGTCGCTACACCTTC | CASSDQGNRRYTF
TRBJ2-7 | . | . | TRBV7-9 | TGTGCCAGCAGCTTAGTGGGCAGCTCCTACGAGCAGTACTTC | CASSLVGSSYEQYF
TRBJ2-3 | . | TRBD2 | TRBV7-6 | TGTGCCAGCAGCTTAGAACTAGCGGGAGAACCAGGAGATACGCAGTATTTT | CASSLELAGEPGDTQYF
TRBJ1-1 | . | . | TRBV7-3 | TGTGCCAGCAGCTTAAATAATGCGGGATTGACTGAAGCTTTCTTT | CASSLNNAGLTEAFF
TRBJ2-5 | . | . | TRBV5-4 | TGTGCCAGCAGCGCCCCCGAAAGGGGCCGCGAGACCCAGTACTTC | CASSAPERGRETQYF
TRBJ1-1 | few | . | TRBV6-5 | TGTGCCAGCAGTAGACAGGCCTGGGACACTGAAGCTTTCTTT | CASSRQAWDTEAFF
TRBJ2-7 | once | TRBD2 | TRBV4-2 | TGTGCCAGCAGCCAAATAGCGGGGGGCAGCTACGAGCAGTACTTC | CASSQIAGGSYEQYF
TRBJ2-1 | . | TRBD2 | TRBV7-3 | TGTGCCAGCAGCTTAGGACTAGCGGGGGGGAGGCAGTTCTTC | CASSLGLAGGRQFF
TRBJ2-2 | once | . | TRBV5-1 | TGCGCCAGCAGCCCCTATTTTGACGGGGAGCTGTTTTTT | CASSPYFDGELFF